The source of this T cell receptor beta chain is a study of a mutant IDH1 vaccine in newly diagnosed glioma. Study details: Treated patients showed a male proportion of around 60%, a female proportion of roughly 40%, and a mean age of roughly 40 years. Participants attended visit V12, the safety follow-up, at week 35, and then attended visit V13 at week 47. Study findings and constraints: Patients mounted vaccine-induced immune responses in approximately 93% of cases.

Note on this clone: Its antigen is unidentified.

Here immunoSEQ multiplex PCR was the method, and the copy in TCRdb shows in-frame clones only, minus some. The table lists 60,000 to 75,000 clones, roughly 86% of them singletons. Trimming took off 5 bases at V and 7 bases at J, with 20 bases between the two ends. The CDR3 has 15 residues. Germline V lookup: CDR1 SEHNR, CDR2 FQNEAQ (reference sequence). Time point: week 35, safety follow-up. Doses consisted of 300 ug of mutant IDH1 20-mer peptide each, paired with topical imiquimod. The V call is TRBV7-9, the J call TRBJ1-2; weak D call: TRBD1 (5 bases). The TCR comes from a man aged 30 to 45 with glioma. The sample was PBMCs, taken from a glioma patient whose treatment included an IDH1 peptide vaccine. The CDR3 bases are TGTGCCAGCAGCCACCCTCCGTCAGGGTACTCTGGCTACACCTTC. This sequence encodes CASSHPPSGYSGYTF.